Included here is one T cell receptor beta chain sequence, with context. This sample was included in a study of blood T cell repertoires in COVID-19. For the study at large: The origin of the acute and convalescent COVID-19 samples was the United States, Italy and Spain. Sources were T cells, B-cell-depleted T cells, or PBMCs; the material itself was cDNA or gDNA.

Authors' analysis steps: Nucleated cell number was recorded as an estimate derived from reference gene primer amplification. TCRdb's copy holds only in-frame clones and misses some; the assay was immunoSEQ multiplex PCR. The D gene and trimming were derived from the DNA, and the V and J assignments and clone size from that table. The table has roughly 430,000 clones, 88% seen once. Germline V CDR1 and CDR2: LGHDT, YNNKEL (reference sequence). The germline V and J ends were trimmed by 1 base and 6 bases, with 7 bases remaining between them. This CDR3 is built from 14 residues. Residents of about two dozen US areas, aged roughly 18 to 90 years, made up the participants.

The receptor was isolated from a woman aged 40-49 years with acute COVID-19. V and J are TRBV3-1 (or the pseudogene TRBV3-2) and TRBJ1-6; D perhaps matches TRBD1 (5 bases). The sequencing sample was made of PBMCs or T cells enriched from blood (not recorded which). The CDR3 DNA is TGTGCCAGCAGCCAAGGAAGGGGTAATTCACCCCTCCACTTT. This sequence encodes CASSQGRGNSPLHF.